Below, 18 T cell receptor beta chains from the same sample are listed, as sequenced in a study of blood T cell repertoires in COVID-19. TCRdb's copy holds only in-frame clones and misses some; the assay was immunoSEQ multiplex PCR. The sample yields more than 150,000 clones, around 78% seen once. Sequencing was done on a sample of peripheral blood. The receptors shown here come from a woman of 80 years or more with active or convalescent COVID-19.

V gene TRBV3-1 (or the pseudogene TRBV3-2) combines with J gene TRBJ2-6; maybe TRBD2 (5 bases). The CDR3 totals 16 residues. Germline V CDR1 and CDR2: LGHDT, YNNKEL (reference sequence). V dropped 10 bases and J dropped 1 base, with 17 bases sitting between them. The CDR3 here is CATGGRTVSGANVLTF. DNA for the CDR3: TGTGCCACTGGAGGAAGGACGGTGTCTGGGGCCAACGTCCTGACTTTC.

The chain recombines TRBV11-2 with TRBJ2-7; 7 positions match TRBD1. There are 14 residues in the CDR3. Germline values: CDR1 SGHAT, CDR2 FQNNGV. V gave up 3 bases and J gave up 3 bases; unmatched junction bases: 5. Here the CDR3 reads CASSFRDSLYEQYF. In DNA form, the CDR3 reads TGTGCCAGCAGCTTCCGGGACAGCCTCTACGAGCAGTACTTC.

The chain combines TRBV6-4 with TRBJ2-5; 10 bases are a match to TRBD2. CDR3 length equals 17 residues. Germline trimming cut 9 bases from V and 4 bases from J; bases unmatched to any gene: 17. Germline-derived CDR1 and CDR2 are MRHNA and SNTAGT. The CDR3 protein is CASGGLAGASVRETQYF. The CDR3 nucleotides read TGTGCCAGTGGCGGGCTAGCGGGGGCTTCCGTACGAGAGACCCAGTACTTC.

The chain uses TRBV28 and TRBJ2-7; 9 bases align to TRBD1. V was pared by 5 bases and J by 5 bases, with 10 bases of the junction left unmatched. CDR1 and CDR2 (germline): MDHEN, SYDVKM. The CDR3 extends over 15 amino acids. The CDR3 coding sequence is TGTGCCAGCAGTCCACCGTCGGACAGGGGCAACGAGCAGTACTTC. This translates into CASSPPSDRGNEQYF.

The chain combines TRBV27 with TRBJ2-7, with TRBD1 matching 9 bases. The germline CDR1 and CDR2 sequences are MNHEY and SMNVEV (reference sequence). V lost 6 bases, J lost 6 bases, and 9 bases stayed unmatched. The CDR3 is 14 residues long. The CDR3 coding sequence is TGTGCCAGCAGACCCGGGACAGGGATAGGCGAGCAGTACTTC. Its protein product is CASRPGTGIGEQYF.

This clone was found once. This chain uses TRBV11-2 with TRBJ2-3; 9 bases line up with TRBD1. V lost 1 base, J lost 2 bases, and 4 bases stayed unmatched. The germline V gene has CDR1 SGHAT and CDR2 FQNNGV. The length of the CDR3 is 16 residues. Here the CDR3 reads CASSLGTGGSTDTQYF. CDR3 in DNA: TGTGCCAGCAGCTTAGGTACAGGGGGCTCCACAGATACGCAGTATTTT.

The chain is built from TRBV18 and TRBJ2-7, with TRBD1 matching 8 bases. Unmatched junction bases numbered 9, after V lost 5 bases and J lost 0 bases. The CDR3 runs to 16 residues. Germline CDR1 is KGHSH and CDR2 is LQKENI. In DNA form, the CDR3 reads TGTGCCAGCTCAGCAATTATTGGACAGGGCTCCTACGAGCAGTACTTC. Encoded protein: CASSAIIGQGSYEQYF.

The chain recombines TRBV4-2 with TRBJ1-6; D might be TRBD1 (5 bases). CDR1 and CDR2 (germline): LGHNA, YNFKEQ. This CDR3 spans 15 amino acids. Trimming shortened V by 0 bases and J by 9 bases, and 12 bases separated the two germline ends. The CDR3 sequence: CASSQEDKVGSPLHF. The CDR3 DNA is TGTGCCAGCAGCCAAGAGGACAAAGTTGGTTCACCCCTCCACTTT.

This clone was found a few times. The chain's CDR3 is CASSVGLAEETQYF. The CDR3 DNA follows: TGTGCCAGCAGCGTAGGACTAGCGGAAGAGACCCAGTACTTC. This chain joins TRBV9 and TRBJ2-5, with 9 bases identical to TRBD2. CDR3 size: 14 residues. Per germline, CDR1 SGDLS and CDR2 YYNGEE. J was trimmed by 3 bases and V by 0 bases; bases with no gene match: 0. The variable domain in full, with the rest retrieved from reference TRBV9 and TRBJ2-5, is DSGVTQTPKHLITATGQRVTLRCSPRSGDLSVYWYQQSLDQGLQFLIQYYNGEERAKGNILERFSAQQFPDLHSELNLSSLELGDSALYFCASSVGLAEETQYFGPGTRLLVL.

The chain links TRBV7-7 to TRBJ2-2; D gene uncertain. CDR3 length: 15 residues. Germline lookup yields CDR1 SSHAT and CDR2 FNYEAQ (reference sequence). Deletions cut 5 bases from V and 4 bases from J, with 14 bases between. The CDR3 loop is CASSPLAAGTGELFF. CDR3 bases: TGTGCCAGCAGCCCCCTCGCCGCCGGCACCGGGGAGCTGTTTTTT.

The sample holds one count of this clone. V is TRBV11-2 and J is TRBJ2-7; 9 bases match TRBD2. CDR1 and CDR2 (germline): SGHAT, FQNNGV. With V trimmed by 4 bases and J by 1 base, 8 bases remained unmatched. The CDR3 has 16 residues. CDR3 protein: CASSSRVGLASYEQYF. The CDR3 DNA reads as TGTGCCAGCAGCTCCCGGGTCGGACTAGCGTCCTACGAGCAGTACTTC.

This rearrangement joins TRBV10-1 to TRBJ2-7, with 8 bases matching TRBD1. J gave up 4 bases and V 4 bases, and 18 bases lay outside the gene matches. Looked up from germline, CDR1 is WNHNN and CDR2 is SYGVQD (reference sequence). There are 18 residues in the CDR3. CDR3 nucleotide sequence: TGCGCCAGCAGTGGGTCAGGGGGCCCACGAAGGAATATGTACGAGCAGTACTTC. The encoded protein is CASSGSGGPRRNMYEQYF.

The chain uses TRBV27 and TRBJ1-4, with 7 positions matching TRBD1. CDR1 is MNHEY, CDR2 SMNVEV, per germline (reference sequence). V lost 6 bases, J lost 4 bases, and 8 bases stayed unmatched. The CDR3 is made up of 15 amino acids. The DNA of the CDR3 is TGTGCCAGCAGCTACAGGGGCGGACGTAATGAAAAACTGTTTTTT. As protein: CASSYRGGRNEKLFF.

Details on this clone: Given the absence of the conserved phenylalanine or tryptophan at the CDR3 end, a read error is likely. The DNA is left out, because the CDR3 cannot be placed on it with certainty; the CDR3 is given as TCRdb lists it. This CDR3 reads CASSEVLAGGHFL. This chain uses TRBV6-1 with TRBJ2-7; the table's D gene call, TRBD2, was not cross checked with the DNA. Germline-derived CDR1 and CDR2 are MNHNS and SASEGT. Termini included, the CDR3 measures 13 amino acids.

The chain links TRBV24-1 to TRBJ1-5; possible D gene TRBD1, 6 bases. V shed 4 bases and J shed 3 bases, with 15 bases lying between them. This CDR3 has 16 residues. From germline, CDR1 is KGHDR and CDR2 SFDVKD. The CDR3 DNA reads TGTGCCACCAGTGACCCCCGAGGGGGAAACAATCAGCCCCAGCATTTT. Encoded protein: CATSDPRGGNNQPQHF.

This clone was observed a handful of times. The CDR3 here is CASSLGIPTGGPITDTQYF. The CDR3 DNA follows: TGTGCCAGCAGCTTAGGTATTCCGACAGGGGGTCCGATCACAGATACGCAGTATTTT. The rearrangement joins TRBV7-9 to TRBJ2-3, with TRBD1 matching over 9 bases. In germline, CDR1 is SEHNR, CDR2 FQNEAQ (reference sequence). V gave up 1 base and J gave up 2 bases; unmatched junction bases: 13. CDR3 length equals 19 residues.

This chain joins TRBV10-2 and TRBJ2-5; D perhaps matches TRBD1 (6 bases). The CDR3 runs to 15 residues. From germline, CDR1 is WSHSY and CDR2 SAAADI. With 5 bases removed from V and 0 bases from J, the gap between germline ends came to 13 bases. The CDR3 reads CASSPGHVYQETQYF. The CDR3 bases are TGCGCCAGCAGTCCGGGACACGTGTACCAAGAGACCCAGTACTTC.

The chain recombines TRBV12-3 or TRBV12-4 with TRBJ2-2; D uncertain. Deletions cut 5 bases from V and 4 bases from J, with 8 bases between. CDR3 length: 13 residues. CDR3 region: CASSKTSTGELFF. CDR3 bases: TGTGCCAGCAGTAAGACAAGCACCGGGGAGCTGTTTTTT.